These 31 T cell receptor beta chains originate from one sample sequenced in a study of cytomegalovirus exposure and HLA in healthy donors. Primers: 60 Vbeta forward and 13 Jbeta reverse. Sequenced by immunoSEQ multiplex PCR; TCRdb stores in-frame clones only, minus some. The sample carries around 50,000 clones, around three fifths recorded once. Sequenced input: PBMCs. These receptors were collected from a human donor in good health.

There are a few counts of this clone. This sequence joins TRBV5-5 and TRBJ1-6; D is perhaps TRBD1 (5 bases). CDR1 SGHKS and CDR2 YYEKEE come from the germline V gene (reference sequence). The V end was cut by 1 base, the J end by 5 bases, with 13 bases between. The CDR3 spans 16 residues. DNA for the CDR3: TGTGCCAGCAGCTTGACCCCGGGACTCGATAATTCACCCCTCCACTTT. It yields the protein CASSLTPGLDNSPLHF.

This clone was picked up a small number of times. The chain carries TRBV7-2 and TRBJ1-2; TRBD1 matches 7 bases. CDR1 is SGHTA, CDR2 FQGNSA, per germline. The V and J ends lost 2 bases and 7 bases, in that order; junction bases with no gene match: 4. The CDR3 length is 13 residues. The CDR3, as DNA: TGTGCCAGCAGCTTACAGGGGGAAGGTGGCTACACCTTC. This sequence encodes CASSLQGEGGYTF.

The chain couples TRBV7-2 to TRBJ1-1; possibly TRBD1 for D (5 bases). Trimming took 4 bases from V and 1 from J, leaving 7 bases between them. The germline V gene has CDR1 SGHTA and CDR2 FQGNSA. The CDR3 has 13 residues. Here the CDR3 reads CASSSGGNTEAFF. CDR3 sequence (DNA): TGTGCCAGCAGCTCCGGGGGGAACACTGAAGCTTTCTTT. The full variable domain, completed using reference TRBV7-2 and TRBJ1-1, is GAGVSQSPSNKVTEKGKDVELRCDPISGHTALYWYRQSLGQGLEFLIYFQGNSAPDKSGLPSDRFSAERTGGSVSTLTIQRTQQEDSAVYLCASSSGGNTEAFFGQGTRLTVV.

This clone was observed a single time. This sequence joins TRBV9 and TRBJ2-3; 8 nucleotides agree with TRBD1. Germline CDR1 and CDR2: SGDLS and YYNGEE. CDR3 length: 15 residues. V shed 2 bases and J 0 bases; nucleotides not matched to a gene: 2. The CDR3 DNA sequence: TGTGCCAGCAGCGTCCGACAGGGGAGCACAGATACGCAGTATTTT. It encodes CASSVRQGSTDTQYF.

The chain carries TRBV2 and TRBJ1-5; tentative D call: TRBD1 (5 bases). CDR1 SNHLY and CDR2 FYNNEI come from the germline V gene. Trimming removed 3 bases from V and 0 bases from J, with 12 bases in between. This CDR3 region has 16 residues. The chain's CDR3 is CASSDVGGGSNQPQHF. In DNA form, the CDR3 reads TGTGCCAGCAGTGACGTGGGCGGGGGTAGCAATCAGCCCCAGCATTTT.

This clone was detected only a few times. The chain is built from TRBV11-3 and TRBJ2-7; 8 positions agree with TRBD2. The germline gives CDR1 SGHNT, CDR2 YENEEA. This CDR3 has 15 residues. V was clipped by 5 bases and J by 1 base; unmatched bases: 7. The CDR3 loop reads CASSPNAGGSYEQYF. The CDR3 bases are TGTGCCAGCAGCCCCAATGCGGGGGGATCCTACGAGCAGTACTTC. Supplemented by reference TRBV11-3 and TRBJ2-7, the full variable domain reads EAGVVQSPRYKIIEKKQPVAFWCNPISGHNTLYWYLQNLGQGPELLIRYENEEAVDDSQLPKDRFSAERLKGVDSTLKIQPAELGDSAVYLCASSPNAGGSYEQYFGPGTRLTVT.

This clone was counted a few times. The rearrangement uses TRBV5-6 and TRBJ2-2, with 10 bases that match TRBD1. The CDR3 runs 17 residues. Germline trimming cut 2 bases from V and 1 base from J; bases unmatched to any gene: 5. Germline CDR1 and CDR2: SGHDT and YYEEEE. The CDR3 coding sequence is TGTGCCAGCAGCTTACGACAGGGGGCGAGGAACACCGGGGAGCTGTTTTTT. It specifies CASSLRQGARNTGELFF.

The chain is built from TRBV6-5 and TRBJ1-5, with D perhaps TRBD1 (6 bases). V was pared by 6 bases and J by 3 bases, with 12 bases between. This CDR3 is built from 14 residues. In germline, CDR1 is MNHEY, CDR2 SVGAGI. The CDR3 coding sequence is TGTGCCAGCAGCCCAACAGGGTTCAATCAGCCCCAGCATTTT. It specifies CASSPTGFNQPQHF.

The rearrangement joins TRBV30 to TRBJ1-4, with 7 bases identical to TRBD1. The CDR3 covers 13 residues. Germline CDR1 is GTSNPN and CDR2 is SVGIG (reference sequence). Germline trimming cut 8 bases from V and 3 bases from J; bases unmatched to any gene: 6. CDR3 nucleotides: TGTGCCGGAATACAGGGGTCTAATGAAAAACTGTTTTTT. Residues: CAGIQGSNEKLFF.

Turning to this clone: At one of its ends the junction is not consistent with the germline gene, which may arise from a read error. The V and J genes are TRBV2 and TRBJ1-2; D is possibly TRBD1 (6 bases). From germline, CDR1 is SNHLY and CDR2 FYNNEI. This CDR3 region has 14 residues. The CDR3 reads CASSEGRGAYGYPF. In DNA, the CDR3 is TGTGCCAGCAGTGAAGGTCGGGGGGCCTATGGCTACCCCTTC.

The DNA of the CDR3 is TGTGCCTGGAGTGTTGGCGGTGGAAGTTTTTCACCCCTCCACTTT. Translating gives CAWSVGGGSFSPLHF. V usage is TRBV30 and J usage is TRBJ1-6; unclear D gene. The ends were cut back, 0 bases at V and 9 bases at J, with 15 bases in the middle. Germline V gives CDR1 GTSNPN, CDR2 SVGIG (reference sequence). This CDR3 spans 15 amino acids.

The chain couples TRBV6-5 to TRBJ1-3; 7 nucleotides line up with TRBD1. The V and J ends lost 5 bases and 3 bases, in that order; junction bases with no gene match: 7. The length of the CDR3 is 15 residues. Germline CDR1 MNHEY, CDR2 SVGAGI. CDR3 sequence: CASSADRANGNTIYF. DNA of the CDR3: TGTGCCAGCAGTGCAGACAGGGCGAATGGAAACACCATATATTTT.

The chain couples TRBV5-1 to TRBJ2-3; D remains unclear. Deletions cut 3 bases from V and 1 base from J, with 9 bases between. The CDR3 is 14 amino acids. Germline CDR1 SGHRS, CDR2 YFSETQ. In DNA form, the CDR3 reads TGCGCCAGCAGCTCTGATTCGGGCACAGATACGCAGTATTTT. Amino acid sequence: CASSSDSGTDTQYF.

This chain links TRBV27 with TRBJ1-3; D may be TRBD1 (5 bases). This CDR3 contains 15 residues. Germline V lookup: CDR1 MNHEY, CDR2 SMNVEV (reference sequence). Trimming took off 8 bases at V and 0 bases at J, with 14 bases between the two ends. The CDR3 DNA reads as TGTGCCAGCGGAGCCTGGGGGGGCTCTGGAAACACCATATATTTT. Protein sequence: CASGAWGGSGNTIYF.

CDR3 bases: TGTGCCATCAGTAGGACAGACAATCAGCCCCAGCATTTT. It translates to CAISRTDNQPQHF. The V and J genes are TRBV10-3 and TRBJ1-5; the D gene is possibly TRBD1 (6 bases). Per the germline V gene, CDR1 is ENHRY and CDR2 is SYGVKD. The V and J ends lost 5 bases and 3 bases respectively, with 8 bases between them. The CDR3 extends over 13 amino acids.

This clone was seen only once. The V gene is TRBV4-1, the J gene TRBJ2-3; the D is unclear. V dropped 0 bases and J dropped 2 bases, with 9 bases sitting between them. This CDR3 has 15 amino acids. Germline V lookup: CDR1 MGHRA, CDR2 YSYEKL. The CDR3 loop is CASSQDTVITDTQYF. The CDR3 nucleotides read TGCGCCAGCAGCCAAGACACAGTGATCACAGATACGCAGTATTTT.

There are a few counts of this clone. The chain carries TRBV6-5 and TRBJ2-1; 10 bases match TRBD2. With V trimmed by 6 bases and J by 6 bases, 5 bases remained unmatched. Germline CDR1 and CDR2: MNHEY and SVGAGI. This CDR3 contains 14 residues. The CDR3 loop is CASRRAGGLNEQFF. The CDR3 bases are TGTGCCAGCAGGAGAGCGGGGGGGCTCAATGAGCAGTTCTTC.

The chain has TRBV30 and TRBJ2-2; D call uncertain. The CDR3 has 13 amino acids. CDR1 and CDR2 (germline): GTSNPN, SVGIG (reference sequence). Trimming took off 4 bases at V and 4 bases at J, with 10 bases between the two ends. The CDR3 loop reads CAWTPTATGELFF. The CDR3 DNA is TGTGCCTGGACTCCTACAGCCACCGGGGAGCTGTTTTTT. The full variable domain, its missing parts supplied by reference TRBV30 and TRBJ2-2, is SQTIHQWPATLVQPVGSPLSLECTVEGTSNPNLYWYRQAAGRGLQLLFYSVGIGQISSEVPQNLSASRPQDRQFILSSKKLLLSDSGFYLCAWTPTATGELFFGEGSRLTVL.

V usage is TRBV27 and J usage is TRBJ2-1, with 8 bases that match TRBD1. Trimming cost V 2 bases and J 8 bases; bases outside gene matches: 5. The CDR3 extends over 14 amino acids. Germline V gene data show CDR1 as MNHEY and CDR2 as SMNVEV (reference sequence). This chain's CDR3 is CASSLGGQGYEQFF. In nucleotides, the CDR3 is TGTGCCAGCAGTTTAGGTGGACAGGGTTATGAGCAGTTCTTC.

This clone is classed as medium-sized. This rearrangement joins TRBV7-9 to TRBJ2-1, with TRBD1 as a possible D gene (6 bases). V was shortened by 6 bases and J by 9 bases, with 15 bases between the two germline ends. This CDR3 has 13 residues. Germline CDR1 reads SEHNR; CDR2 reads FQNEAQ (reference sequence). The CDR3 sequence: CASSQQGQAEQFF. Written as DNA, the CDR3 is TGTGCCAGCAGTCAACAGGGTCAGGCTGAGCAGTTCTTC.

The J gene is TRBJ1-2, the V gene TRBV5-4; possibly TRBD1 for D (6 bases). Germline assignment: CDR1 SGHNT and CDR2 YYREEE (reference sequence). Trimming removed 3 bases from V and 7 bases from J, with 10 bases in between. The CDR3 has 12 amino acids. The CDR3 region is CASSSEGGGYTF. CDR3 DNA sequence: TGTGCCAGCAGCTCGGAAGGGGGTGGCTACACCTTC.

V usage is TRBV7-3 and J usage is TRBJ2-5; 8 nucleotides line up with TRBD2. The V gene's germline CDR1 is SGHTA and CDR2 FQGTGA. J gave up 5 bases and V 5 bases, and 13 bases lay outside the gene matches. The CDR3 loop spans 16 amino acids. As DNA, the CDR3 is TGTGCCAGCAGCCACGGGCCGACAGCGGGGGATGAGACCCAGTACTTC. Its translation: CASSHGPTAGDETQYF.

This clone was seen only a few times. The V gene is TRBV5-6, the J gene TRBJ2-7; D is unclear. Trimming took 0 bases from V and 2 from J, leaving 15 bases between them. This CDR3 is built from 16 residues. Looked up from germline, CDR1 is SGHDT and CDR2 is YYEEEE. CDR3 in DNA: TGTGCCAGCAGCTTGGAATCCGGAGAGGTGGCCTACGAGCAGTACTTC. It is translated as CASSLESGEVAYEQYF.

This chain uses TRBV11-1 with TRBJ2-3; a weak D match, TRBD2 (6 bases). Germline loops: CDR1 SGHAT, CDR2 FQDESV (reference sequence). This CDR3 has 14 residues. Trimming stripped 5 bases from V and 3 bases from J, with 12 bases between. The CDR3 region is CASSPEGLTDTQYF. In DNA form, the CDR3 reads TGTGCCAGCAGCCCGGAGGGGTTGACAGATACGCAGTATTTT.

The chain couples TRBV6-1 to TRBJ2-7; 7 nucleotides align to TRBD1. The length of the CDR3 is 13 residues. Germline trimming cut 5 bases from V and 6 bases from J; bases unmatched to any gene: 7. Per the germline V gene, CDR1 is MNHNS and CDR2 is SASEGT. The CDR3 DNA reads TGTGCCAGCAGTAACCGGGACAGCGGCGAGCAGTACTTC. It codes for CASSNRDSGEQYF.

This chain connects TRBV6-6 to TRBJ1-3; D possibly corresponds to TRBD1 (6 bases). V gave up 5 bases and J gave up 0 bases, with 14 bases separating them. Germline CDR1 reads MNHNY; CDR2 reads SVGAGI (reference sequence). The CDR3 is 16 amino acids. The CDR3: CASSGPGEGSGNTIYF. CDR3 sequence (DNA): TGTGCCAGCAGTGGGCCAGGGGAGGGCTCTGGAAACACCATATATTTT.

The sample holds a few counts of this clone. Germline is not matched at one junction end, which may reflect a read error. The gene calls are TRBV15 and TRBJ1-2; no clear D. The germline V gene has CDR1 LNHNV and CDR2 YYDKDF (reference sequence). The CDR3 consists of 15 residues. This chain's CDR3 is CATSRGWSSNYGYPF. DNA of the CDR3: TGTGCCACCAGCCGGGGTTGGAGCTCTAACTATGGCTACCCCTTC. Using reference TRBV15 and TRBJ1-2 for the parts outside the CDR3, the full variable domain is DAMVIQNPRYQVTQFGKPVTLSCSQTLNHNVMYWYQQKSSQAPKLLFHYYDKDFNNEADTPDNFQSRRPNTSFCFLDIRSPGLGDTAMYLCATSRGWSSNYGYPFGSGTRLTVV.

The rearrangement links TRBV19 to TRBJ2-5, with D uncertain. V was pared by 3 bases and J by 5 bases, with 13 bases between. This CDR3 comprises 14 residues. In germline, CDR1 is LNHDA, CDR2 SQIVND (reference sequence). CDR3 protein: CASSIRVGLETQYF. The CDR3 DNA sequence: TGTGCCAGTAGTATTCGGGTGGGTTTGGAGACCCAGTACTTC.

V gene TRBV5-1 combines with J gene TRBJ2-5; D gene uncertain. This CDR3 is 14 amino acids long. Germline CDR1 is SGHRS and CDR2 is YFSETQ. Trimming pared 4 bases from V and 5 bases from J, leaving 15 bases between. CDR3 coding DNA: TGCGCCAGCAGCATCGGCTCAACACAGGAGACCCAGTACTTC. It encodes CASSIGSTQETQYF.

The chain is built from TRBV4-3 and TRBJ2-3; 11 nucleotides align to TRBD2. V gave up 1 base and J gave up 5 bases; unmatched junction bases: 8. The germline gives CDR1 LGHNA, CDR2 YSLEER. The CDR3 consists of 17 residues. CDR3 bases: TGCGCCAGCAGCCAAGGTGCTCGACTAGCGGGGCAAGATACGCAGTATTTT. It encodes CASSQGARLAGQDTQYF.

This clone was counted between two and nine times. The chain recombines TRBV4-2 with TRBJ1-2; 8 nucleotides match TRBD1. The CDR3 loop spans 14 amino acids. CDR1 and CDR2 (germline): LGHNA, YNFKEQ. V shed 4 bases, J shed 6 bases, and the junction held 7 bases outside the gene matches. CDR3 sequence (DNA): TGTGCCAGCAGCCCCCGACAGGGGTGGAATGGCTACACCTTC. This codes for CASSPRQGWNGYTF.